Sequencing of this TCR beta chain was carried out in a study of CD8+ T cells in alopecia areata. Study as a whole: The drug, tofacitinib, lasted 6 to 18 months, followed by 6 months off drug.

RNA was extracted and reverse transcribed into cDNA as the sequencing template. The method was immunoSEQ multiplex PCR; TCRdb's version includes in-frame clones alone and lacks a portion of them. The sample includes 150,000 or so clones, 40% to 65% seen only once; the top ten take roughly a fifth. In germline, CDR1 is LGHNA, CDR2 YSLEER. The CDR3 runs to 15 residues. Trimming took 4 bases from V and 6 from J; bases not matched to a gene: 5. This clone was counted a single time. The chain is built from TRBV4-3 and TRBJ2-6, with TRBD1 matching 8 bases. The sequences come from CD8+ T cells sorted from blood, collected at week 0. The TCR sequence derives from a human donor with alopecia areata. The CDR3 DNA follows: TGCGCCAGCAGCCCCGACAGGGGAGAGGCCAACGTCCTGACTTTC. Amino acid sequence: CASSPDRGEANVLTF.